These 10 T cell receptor beta chains originate from one sample sequenced in a study of shared clonotypes between healthy human individuals. Naive CD8 populations comprised CD45RO-negative cells positively selected for CCR7, excluding terminally differentiated effector memory CD45RA+ cells. Generated by immunoSEQ multiplex PCR, the TCRdb table keeps only in-frame clones and is missing some. The sample shows hundreds of thousands of clones, about 96% of them seen only once. Sequenced material: naive CD8+ T cells sorted from blood. The receptors shown here come from a woman younger than 45 in good health.

V is TRBV5-5 and J is TRBJ1-1, with 7 bases lining up with TRBD1. CDR1 and CDR2 from the germline V gene are SGHKS and YYEKEE (reference sequence). Trimming at V came to 3 bases and at J to 4 bases, leaving 3 bases not matched to a gene. The CDR3 runs 13 residues. The CDR3 DNA follows: TGTGCCAGCAGCTATCCAGGGGGCACTGAAGCTTTCTTT. Translated, it gives CASSYPGGTEAFF.

The chain's CDR3 is CASRNRASYNEQFF. The CDR3 nucleotides read TGTGCCAGCAGGAATAGGGCCTCCTACAATGAGCAGTTCTTC. J is TRBJ2-1 and V is TRBV5-4, with unresolved D. CDR1 is SGHNT and CDR2 is YYREEE in the germline V gene (reference sequence). V was trimmed by 5 bases and J by 0 bases, leaving 9 bases between them. The CDR3 has 14 amino acids.

The chain employs TRBV4-1 and TRBJ1-2; D might be TRBD1 (5 bases). Germline V gives CDR1 MGHRA, CDR2 YSYEKL. The CDR3 is 15 amino acids. Trimming pared 1 base from V and 3 bases from J, leaving 12 bases between. As DNA, the CDR3 is TGCGCCAGCAGCCAAGTTACAGGCAACGACTATGGCTACACCTTC. Amino acids: CASSQVTGNDYGYTF.

The chain recombines TRBV4-2 with TRBJ2-7; the D is unclear. The germline CDR1 and CDR2 sequences are LGHNA and YNFKEQ. The CDR3 runs to 13 residues. V dropped 5 bases and J dropped 3 bases, with 11 bases sitting between them. CDR3 bases: TGTGCCAGCAGCTTGGCCCCAGACTACGAGCAGTACTTC. Encoded protein: CASSLAPDYEQYF.

The chain has TRBV10-1 and TRBJ2-7; D unresolved. The V and J ends lost 3 bases and 5 bases respectively, with 11 bases between them. This CDR3 has 13 amino acids. Germline V lookup: CDR1 WNHNN, CDR2 SYGVQD (reference sequence). The DNA of the CDR3 is TGCGCCAGCAGTGAAGGTTTGGGGAACGAGCAGTACTTC. This sequence encodes CASSEGLGNEQYF.

The V and J genes are TRBV5-4 and TRBJ1-1; no firm D call. The CDR3 covers 14 residues. Germline lookup yields CDR1 SGHNT and CDR2 YYREEE (reference sequence). The ends were cut back, 1 base at V and 5 bases at J, with 12 bases in the middle. CDR3 nucleotides: TGTGCCAGCAGCTTGACCATCGGGGAGACTGAAGCTTTCTTT. Its translation is CASSLTIGETEAFF.

This clone was found once. The chain uses TRBV7-9 and TRBJ1-2; no definite D call. The CDR3 is made up of 13 amino acids. CDR1 is SEHNR, CDR2 FQNEAQ, per germline (reference sequence). V dropped 5 bases and J dropped 8 bases, with 15 bases sitting between them. The CDR3: CASSPGPGAGYTF. The CDR3 region has the DNA TGTGCCAGCAGCCCCGGCCCTGGAGCCGGCTACACCTTC.

The sample holds one count of this clone. The chain uses TRBV10-1 and TRBJ2-7; TRBD1 aligns across 10 bases. There are 17 residues in the CDR3. CDR1 and CDR2 (germline): WNHNN, SYGVQD (reference sequence). V gave up 2 bases and J gave up 2 bases; unmatched junction bases: 9. CDR3: CASSEETGTGVPYEQYF. CDR3 nucleotide sequence: TGCGCCAGCAGTGAGGAAACCGGGACAGGGGTTCCCTACGAGCAGTACTTC.

The chain employs TRBV18 and TRBJ2-4; the match to TRBD1 covers 7 bases. Germline CDR1 is KGHSH and CDR2 is LQKENI. The CDR3 spans 16 residues. V shed 2 bases, J shed 4 bases, and the junction held 8 bases outside the gene matches. The CDR3 loop reads CASSPVGQALKNIQYF. The CDR3, as DNA: TGTGCCAGCTCACCAGTCGGACAGGCGCTAAAAAACATTCAGTACTTC.

In this sample, this clone turned up a few times. Other DNA sequences from this sample encode an identical CDR3 as well. The chain recombines TRBV5-6 with TRBJ2-7; D call uncertain. The germline V and J ends were trimmed by 0 bases and 0 bases, with 4 bases remaining between them. From germline, CDR1 is SGHDT and CDR2 YYEEEE. The CDR3 sequence is 13 residues long. CDR3 in amino acids: CASSLGSSYEQYF. The CDR3 coding sequence is TGTGCCAGCAGCTTGGGGAGCTCCTACGAGCAGTACTTC.